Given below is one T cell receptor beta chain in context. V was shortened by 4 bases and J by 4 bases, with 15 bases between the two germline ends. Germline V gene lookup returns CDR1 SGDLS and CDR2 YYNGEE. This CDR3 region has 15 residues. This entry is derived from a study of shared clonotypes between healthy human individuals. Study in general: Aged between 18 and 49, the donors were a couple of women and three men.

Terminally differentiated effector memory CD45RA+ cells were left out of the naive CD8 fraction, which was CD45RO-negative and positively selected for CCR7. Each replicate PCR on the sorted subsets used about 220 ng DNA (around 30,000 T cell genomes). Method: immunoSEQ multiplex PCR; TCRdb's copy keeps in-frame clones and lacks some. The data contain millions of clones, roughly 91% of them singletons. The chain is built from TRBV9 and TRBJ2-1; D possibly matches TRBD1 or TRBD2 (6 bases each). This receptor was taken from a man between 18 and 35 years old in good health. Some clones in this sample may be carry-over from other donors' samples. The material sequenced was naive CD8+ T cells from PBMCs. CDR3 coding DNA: TGTGCCAGCAGCCCAGTGGGGGGCGGTTACAATGAGCAGTTCTTC. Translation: CASSPVGGGYNEQFF.